This T cell receptor (beta chain) derives from a study of vaccination effects on CD4 cells after COVID-19. The overall study: Post-vaccine draws lagged the second dose by a median of 72 days. Study results and caveats: Convalescent patients in the study were few, and early post-infection timepoints were absent.

Sequencing followed a ViraFEST assay step that expanded antigen-specific CD4+ T cells with viral peptide pools. At the end of more than 8 days of culture, CD4+ T cells were isolated. Of the BNT162b2 and mRNA-1273 vaccines, participants received two doses of one or the other. The vaccine recipients had no prior SARS-CoV-2 infection, with negative nucleocapsid antibodies. Wells containing a few million PBMC each were cultured with about 9 IU/ml IL-2 and approximately 10 ug/ml peptides. CDR1 is SGHTA and CDR2 is FQGTGA in the germline V gene. The V end was cut by 5 bases, the J end by 5 bases, with 10 bases between. This CDR3 has 13 amino acids. Details on this clone: Its antigen is still unknown.

Clones were sequenced by immunoSEQ multiplex PCR, and TCRdb holds only the in-frame ones, with some missing. The repertoire holds about 61,000 clones, 60% to 75% seen once, with around 1.2% in the top ten. The chain employs TRBV7-3 and TRBJ2-1, with D perhaps TRBD2 (5 bases). The receptor was isolated from a human donor who received a COVID-19 vaccine. This specimen was CD4+ T cells from PBMCs cultured with HCoV-229E spike peptides, taken after COVID-19 vaccination. The CDR3 DNA reads as TGTGCCAGCAGCCCCACTAGGGACAATGAGCAGTTCTTC. It codes for CASSPTRDNEQFF.